This TCR beta chain was captured by sequencing in a study of T cell responses to AZD1222 COVID-19 vaccine. Overall study findings and caveats: Most donors were white British and more were female, and clonal diversity was possibly underestimated. Spike-specific TCR breadth rose after two AZD1222 doses, and depth rose as well.

This table comes from immunoSEQ multiplex PCR, and its TCRdb copy is limited to in-frame clones, with some not included. This table has around 140,000 clones, 80% to 95% appearing once. Germline values: CDR1 SNHLY, CDR2 FYNNEI. CDR3 length: 14 residues. The V end lost 5 bases, the J end lost 6 bases, and 16 bases lay between the germline ends. As for this clone: The antigen remains undetermined.

The origin of this receptor is an adult in good health. This specimen was peripheral blood, taken on day 0 of AZD1222 vaccination. The chain carries TRBV2 and TRBJ1-2; possibly TRBD1 for D (5 bases). CDR3 sequence: CASSPVGGWHGYTF. The CDR3 nucleotides are TGTGCCAGCAGTCCTGTGGGGGGATGGCATGGCTACACCTTC.